This passage covers 10 T cell receptor beta chains from one sample sequenced in a study of beta chain features in type 1 diabetes. Notes on the study in general: The study found moderately but significantly shorter TCRB CDR3s in all four CD4+ subsets of Type 1 diabetes patients.

No antigen has been identified for these receptors. The entirety of the isolated RNA underwent reverse transcription, so expressed TCRB transcripts were sequenced. Generated by immunoSEQ multiplex PCR, the TCRdb table keeps only in-frame clones and is missing some. Here the sample spans 640,000 or so clones, over 13% being singletons. The sequenced material came from naive CD4+ T cells from blood. The receptors here all came from a young man with type 1 diabetes.

This clone has just a few counts. This rearrangement joins TRBV18 to TRBJ2-7; D remains ambiguous. The CDR3 runs 15 residues. V was cut by 6 bases and J by 0 bases, with 15 bases left in between. CDR1 is KGHSH and CDR2 is LQKENI in the germline V gene. The CDR3 is CASSGVGRSSYEQYF. The CDR3 nucleotides are TGTGCCAGCTCCGGCGTGGGTAGGAGCTCCTACGAGCAGTACTTC. Supplemented by reference TRBV18 and TRBJ2-7, the full variable domain reads NAGVMQNPRHLVRRRGQEARLRCSPMKGHSHVYWYRQLPEEGLKFMVYLQKENIIDESGMPKERFSAEFPKEGPSILRIQQVVRGDSAAYFCASSGVGRSSYEQYFGPGTRLTVT.

The chain carries TRBV2 and TRBJ2-5, with TRBD1 as a possible D gene (5 bases). The CDR3 consists of 18 residues. Between the trimmed V and J ends, which lost 8 bases and 4 bases, there was a span of 29 bases. Germline loops: CDR1 SNHLY, CDR2 FYNNEI. The CDR3: CASVPDGQGTHPRETQYF. DNA of the CDR3: TGTGCCAGCGTTCCCGACGGTCAGGGCACTCATCCACGAGAGACCCAGTACTTC.

In its sample, this clone was seen a few times. CDR3 sequence (DNA): TGTGCCAGCTTACCGTCGGGACTAGCGGGGGACCAAGAGACCCAGTACTTC. Its translation is CASLPSGLAGDQETQYF. V usage is TRBV5-6 and J usage is TRBJ2-5, with 14 bases fitting TRBD2. The CDR3 extends over 17 amino acids. J lost 0 bases, V lost 7 bases, and 8 bases had no gene match. Germline CDR1 and CDR2: SGHDT and YYEEEE.

V is TRBV13 and J is TRBJ2-7, with TRBD2 matching over 8 bases. The V gene's germline CDR1 is PRHDT and CDR2 FYEKMQ (reference sequence). This CDR3 is built from 13 residues. The V gene end was trimmed by 7 bases and the J gene end by 3 bases; junction bases not matched to a gene: 5. CDR3 amino acids: CASTQRGRYEQYF. The CDR3 bases are TGTGCCAGCACCCAGCGGGGGCGCTACGAGCAGTACTTC.

V is TRBV5-6 and J is TRBJ1-2; 11 bases fit TRBD1. The CDR3 contains 15 residues. Germline values: CDR1 SGHDT, CDR2 YYEEEE. The trim removed 3 bases at V and 5 bases at J, leaving 6 bases unmatched. In DNA form, the CDR3 reads TGTGCCAGCAGCTGGACAGGGGGCCAATGGTATGGCTACACCTTC. This encodes CASSWTGGQWYGYTF.

This clone has just a few counts. V is TRBV5-1 and J is TRBJ2-5; weak D call: TRBD1 (6 bases). This CDR3 contains 14 residues. V lost 3 bases and J 4 bases, leaving 13 bases between the germline ends. The germline V gene encodes CDR1 SGHRS and CDR2 YFSETQ. The CDR3 reads CASSSPGQGETQYF. The CDR3 DNA follows: TGCGCCAGCAGCTCACCGGGACAAGGAGAGACCCAGTACTTC.

This clone occurred a few times. The chain couples TRBV7-2 to TRBJ2-7; D is undetermined. The V and J ends lost 3 bases and 5 bases respectively, with 5 bases between them. This CDR3 is built from 11 residues. In germline, CDR1 is SGHTA, CDR2 FQGNSA. The CDR3 is CASSFGNEQYF. The CDR3 nucleotides read TGTGCCAGCAGCTTCGGTAACGAGCAGTACTTC.

This clone was seen a few times. The gene calls are TRBV29-1 and TRBJ2-7, with 12 bases identical to TRBD2. The J segment lost 6 bases and the V segment lost 6 bases, leaving 9 bases of the junction unmatched. This CDR3 comprises 14 residues. The germline CDR1 and CDR2 sequences are SQVTM and ANQGSEA. The CDR3 is CSVLSSGGDSEQYF. DNA of the CDR3: TGCAGCGTCCTATCTAGCGGGGGGGATAGCGAGCAGTACTTC.

The chain recombines TRBV6-5 with TRBJ2-1; D not resolved. Looked up from germline, CDR1 is MNHEY and CDR2 is SVGAGI. This CDR3 has 14 amino acids. V was shortened by 2 bases and J by 4 bases, with 9 bases between the two germline ends. CDR3 in amino acids: CASSYEDRYNEQFF. CDR3 DNA sequence: TGTGCCAGCAGTTACGAGGACCGGTACAATGAGCAGTTCTTC.

This rearrangement joins TRBV25-1 to TRBJ2-5; 9 bases are shared with TRBD2. The closer fit of TRBJ2-7 to the DNA end suggests the J call may be wrong. This CDR3 is 14 amino acids long. Germline CDR1 and CDR2: MGHDK and SYGVNS. CDR3 nucleotide sequence: TGTGCCAGCAGTGAATGGGTAGCGGGGGTCGAGCAGTACTTC. Protein product: CASSEWVAGVEQYF.